The subject of this entry is one TCR beta chain. This table comes from immunoSEQ multiplex PCR, and its TCRdb copy is limited to in-frame clones, with some not included. The table has around 200,000 clones, around nine tenths seen once. This specimen belongs to a study of blood T cell repertoires in COVID-19. Germline CDR1 is GTSNPN and CDR2 is SVGIG (reference sequence). After removal of 3 bases from V and 5 bases from J, the junction contained 12 bases not matched to a gene. The CDR3 consists of 16 residues. The V and J genes are TRBV30 and TRBJ1-2; 10 bases are a match to TRBD1. The sequenced sample consisted of peripheral blood. The clonotype was recovered from a man aged 65-85 years with acute or convalescent COVID-19. This CDR3 is CAWRVLGQGGLYGYTF. CDR3 nucleotide sequence: TGTGCCTGGAGGGTCCTTGGACAGGGGGGGTTGTATGGCTACACCTTC.